This TCR beta chain was sequenced during a study of T cells in Graves' hyperthyroidism and ophthalmopathy. Amplification yielded TCR beta CDR3 regions, with RNA transcripts as the source. The study used the HTBI primer set for a first-round RT-PCR of the TCR CDR3. TCRdb re-analysed the multiplex PCR reads in MiXCR, keeping a single row per CDR3 protein. Of about 640,000 distinct CDR3 sequences in the sample, around 20% were seen once. The study left out patients who had uncontrolled infection, other autoimmune disease, pregnancy or lactation. Remarks on this clonotype: Its antigen is unidentified.

CDR1 SGDLS and CDR2 YYNGEE come from the germline V gene. This CDR3 is built from 17 residues. V lost 3 bases and J lost 4; bases outside the gene matches: 10. Findings of the study overall: Ophthalmopathy was predicted by the model a median of 6.5 months ahead of onset. Most expanded thyroid clonotypes above 0.001 recurred in blood.

This clonotype was sampled from a man aged 25 to 45 with Graves' ophthalmopathy. Sequenced sample: blood. This rearrangement joins TRBV9 to TRBJ2-2; 9 positions match TRBD1. The CDR3 loop is CASSATGGALGTGELFF. CDR3 nucleotides: TGTGCCAGCAGCGCAACAGGGGGCGCCTTAGGCACCGGGGAGCTGTTTTTT. Together with reference TRBV9 and TRBJ2-2, the CDR3 gives the full variable domain: DSGVTQTPKHLITATGQRVTLRCSPRSGDLSVYWYQQSLDQGLQFLIQYYNGEERAKGNILERFSAQQFPDLHSELNLSSLELGDSALYFCASSATGGALGTGELFFGEGSRLTVL.